Following are 28 T cell receptor beta chains from one sample sequenced in a study of shared clonotypes between healthy human individuals. Sequenced by immunoSEQ multiplex PCR; TCRdb stores in-frame clones only, minus some. This repertoire shows roughly 2.6 million clones, around nine tenths found once; its top ten account for about 0.13%. Sequencing was carried out using naive CD4+ T cells sorted from blood. The sample's subset: CD45RA+ positively selected. The receptors originated from a man aged 18 to 30 in good health.

The CDR3 spells CASSVLSSYGYTF. The DNA for the CDR3 is TGTGCCAGCAGCGTTCTGAGTTCCTATGGCTACACCTTC. The chain employs TRBV9 and TRBJ1-2, with D hard to call. The CDR3 spans 13 residues. Germline lookup yields CDR1 SGDLS and CDR2 YYNGEE. Trimming removed 2 bases from V and 4 bases from J, with 9 bases in between.

This clone was counted once. This same CDR3 is encoded by further DNA sequences in the sample. This chain uses TRBV18 with TRBJ2-5, with D hard to call. Germline-derived CDR1 and CDR2 are KGHSH and LQKENI. The CDR3 runs to 13 residues. V was clipped by 2 bases and J by 3 bases, with 7 bases between them. CDR3: CASSPLAEETQYF. The CDR3, as DNA: TGTGCCAGCTCACCATTGGCCGAAGAGACCCAGTACTTC.

The chain recombines TRBV10-3 with TRBJ2-6; possible D gene TRBD1, 6 bases. The CDR3 has 15 residues. Looked up from germline, CDR1 is ENHRY and CDR2 is SYGVKD. V was clipped by 5 bases and J by 2 bases, with 10 bases between them. CDR3 in DNA: TGTGCCATCAGTCAACAGGGAACTGGGGCCAACGTCCTGACTTTC. Protein sequence: CAISQQGTGANVLTF.

The chain recombines TRBV13 with TRBJ2-2, with 10 positions matching TRBD2. The germline V gene encodes CDR1 PRHDT and CDR2 FYEKMQ (reference sequence). CDR3 length: 19 residues. The J segment lost 0 bases and the V segment lost 5 bases, leaving 12 bases of the junction unmatched. CDR3 loop: CASSKRFLAGATNTGELFF. The DNA for the CDR3 is TGTGCCAGCAGCAAAAGATTCCTAGCGGGGGCCACGAACACCGGGGAGCTGTTTTTT.

The chain employs TRBV20-1 and TRBJ2-5; D unresolved. Looked up from germline, CDR1 is DFQATT and CDR2 is SNEGSKA (reference sequence). The CDR3 length is 10 residues. Trimming took 4 bases from V and 5 from J, leaving 5 bases between them. The CDR3 protein is CSATWETQYF. In nucleotides, the CDR3 is TGCAGTGCTACGTGGGAGACCCAGTACTTC.

As regards this clone: The identical CDR3 is also encoded by other nucleotide sequences in the sample. V gene TRBV5-1 combines with J gene TRBJ2-7; no definite D call. The V gene's germline CDR1 is SGHRS and CDR2 YFSETQ. The CDR3 consists of 14 residues. The V end was cut by 0 bases, the J end by 2 bases, with 9 bases between. CDR3 DNA sequence: TGCGCCAGCAGCTTGGTGGCAGGCCCCTACGAGCAGTACTTC. Encoded protein: CASSLVAGPYEQYF.

The chain employs TRBV5-1 and TRBJ1-1, with D possibly matching TRBD1 (6 bases). The CDR3 length is 16 residues. Germline V gene data show CDR1 as SGHRS and CDR2 as YFSETQ. Trimming left V 0 bases short and J 1 base short, with 13 bases between. CDR3 in DNA: TGCGCCAGCAGCTTGGGAAGGAACAGGGAGAACACTGAAGCTTTCTTT. Translated, it gives CASSLGRNRENTEAFF.

Concerning this clone itself: This sample includes further DNA sequences coding for the same CDR3. This chain links TRBV5-1 with TRBJ2-3; D possibly uses TRBD1 or TRBD2 (5 bases each). V lost 0 bases and J 1 base, leaving 9 bases between the germline ends. CDR1 is SGHRS and CDR2 is YFSETQ in the germline V gene. The CDR3 spans 15 residues. The CDR3 here is CASSLGGVGTDTQYF. DNA of the CDR3: TGCGCCAGCAGCTTGGGAGGGGTTGGCACAGATACGCAGTATTTT.

In its sample, this clone was seen a few times. Other DNA sequences in this specimen translate into the identical CDR3. The chain joins TRBV5-1 to TRBJ1-2; tentative D call: TRBD1 (6 bases). CDR1 is SGHRS, CDR2 YFSETQ, per germline. The CDR3 spans 13 residues. Trimming removed 0 bases from V and 3 bases from J, with 6 bases in between. DNA for the CDR3: TGCGCCAGCAGCTTGGGGACAGACTATGGCTACACCTTC. This codes for CASSLGTDYGYTF.

CDR3 coding DNA: TGCGCCAGCAGCTTGGCCGGCAACAGGAACACCGGGGAGCTGTTTTTT. Translated, it gives CASSLAGNRNTGELFF. The rearrangement links TRBV5-1 to TRBJ2-2; D gene unclear. Per germline, CDR1 SGHRS and CDR2 YFSETQ. CDR3 length: 16 residues. Trimming pared 0 bases from V and 1 base from J, leaving 10 bases between.

Concerning this clone itself: At the DNA level, this CDR3 is encoded by other sequences in the same sample as well. V and J are TRBV7-2 and TRBJ2-5, with unresolved D. The CDR3 spans 13 residues. Trimming took 1 base from V and 5 from J, leaving 8 bases between them. From germline, CDR1 is SGHTA and CDR2 FQGNSA. CDR3 sequence reads: CASSLGVWETQYF. In nucleotides, the CDR3 is TGTGCCAGCAGCTTAGGGGTGTGGGAGACCCAGTACTTC.

The chain carries TRBV2 and TRBJ2-6; 8 bases line up with TRBD1. Germline V CDR1 and CDR2: SNHLY, FYNNEI. The CDR3 spans 17 residues. Trimming cost V 5 bases and J 0 bases; bases outside gene matches: 6. CDR3 coding DNA: TGTGCCAGCAGTAGGGACAGGCGCAGCTCTGGGGCCAACGTCCTGACTTTC. It translates to CASSRDRRSSGANVLTF.

The rearrangement joins TRBV12-5 to TRBJ2-3; D remains unclear. The V gene lost 1 base and the J gene lost 4 bases, with 6 bases spanning the gap. The V gene's germline CDR1 is LGHNT and CDR2 FRNRAP. There are 13 residues in the CDR3. The CDR3 nucleotides read TGTGCTAGTGGTTTGGAGGACGCAGATACGCAGTATTTT. Translated, it gives CASGLEDADTQYF.

This clone has only one observation. The V call is TRBV5-8, the J call TRBJ2-7; the D is unclear. In germline, CDR1 is SGHTS, CDR2 YDEGEE. The CDR3 totals 17 residues. V was clipped by 0 bases and J by 5 bases, with 21 bases between them. This CDR3 is CASSLGSSTGSSNEQYF. Here the CDR3 DNA reads TGTGCCAGCAGCTTGGGCAGTTCAACCGGAAGTTCCAACGAGCAGTACTTC.

V gene TRBV28 combines with J gene TRBJ2-7, with 8 bases that match TRBD2. This CDR3 comprises 14 residues. The germline V gene encodes CDR1 MDHEN and CDR2 SYDVKM. J lost 5 bases, V lost 4 bases, and 7 bases had no gene match. CDR3: CASSSIGGANEQYF. CDR3 nucleotides: TGTGCCAGCAGTTCTATCGGGGGGGCGAACGAGCAGTACTTC.

The V and J genes are TRBV30 and TRBJ2-2, with TRBD2 identical over 11 bases. The CDR3 spans 16 residues. J lost 3 bases, V lost 4 bases, and 7 bases had no gene match. Germline V lookup: CDR1 GTSNPN, CDR2 SVGIG (reference sequence). The CDR3 DNA sequence: TGTGCCTGGAAACTAGCGGGAGTCTTTTACACCGGGGAGCTGTTTTTT. Its translation is CAWKLAGVFYTGELFF.

Written as DNA, the CDR3 is TGCGCCAGCAGCCAAGCCTACGAAGCTTTCTTT. Protein sequence: CASSQAYEAFF. The rearrangement links TRBV4-3 to TRBJ1-1; D not certain. The CDR3 is 11 amino acids. Germline V gene data show CDR1 as LGHNA and CDR2 as YSLEER. V lost 1 base, J lost 8 bases, and 5 bases lay in between.

The chain joins TRBV2 to TRBJ2-1; 8 bases fit TRBD1. The CDR3 runs 14 residues. After removal of 4 bases from V and 7 bases from J, the junction contained 6 bases not matched to a gene. Per germline, CDR1 SNHLY and CDR2 FYNNEI. In DNA, the CDR3 is TGTGCCAGCAGTGTCGGGACAGGATCTAATGAGCAGTTCTTC. Protein product: CASSVGTGSNEQFF.

To note about this clone: Other DNA sequences in this sample translate to the same CDR3. The chain has TRBV6-5 and TRBJ1-1; possibly TRBD1 for D (5 bases). Germline assignment: CDR1 MNHEY and CDR2 SVGAGI. Deletions cut 5 bases from V and 3 bases from J, with 10 bases between. CDR3 length: 13 amino acids. For the CDR3, the DNA is TGTGCCAGCAGTCCTCGGGGGGACACTGAAGCTTTCTTT. As protein: CASSPRGDTEAFF.

The sample holds a few counts of this clone. The chain joins TRBV6-5 to TRBJ2-7; D possibly corresponds to TRBD1 (6 bases). The CDR3 length is 16 residues. CDR1 is MNHEY and CDR2 is SVGAGI in the germline V gene. Trimming took 2 bases from V and 5 from J, leaving 19 bases between them. The CDR3 spells CASSYSSSRDIHEQYF. In DNA, the CDR3 is TGTGCCAGCAGTTACAGTTCGTCCCGGGACATCCACGAGCAGTACTTC.

The chain employs TRBV7-2 and TRBJ1-4, with TRBD1 matching over 8 bases. Germline assignment: CDR1 SGHTA and CDR2 FQGNSA. J was trimmed by 1 base and V by 3 bases; bases with no gene match: 1. The CDR3 has 15 amino acids. The CDR3 here is CASSFRGRTNEKLFF. CDR3 nucleotide sequence: TGTGCCAGCAGCTTCAGGGGGCGAACTAATGAAAAACTGTTTTTT. The variable domain in full, with the rest retrieved from reference TRBV7-2 and TRBJ1-4, is GAGVSQSPSNKVTEKGKDVELRCDPISGHTALYWYRQSLGQGLEFLIYFQGNSAPDKSGLPSDRFSAERTGGSVSTLTIQRTQQEDSAVYLCASSFRGRTNEKLFFGSGTQLSVL.

This clone was picked up one time. V usage is TRBV19 and J usage is TRBJ1-5; 8 positions agree with TRBD1. Trimming cost V 5 bases and J 4 bases; bases outside gene matches: 13. The germline V gene has CDR1 LNHDA and CDR2 SQIVND (reference sequence). This CDR3 comprises 17 residues. CDR3: CASSLRIRTGRNQPQHF. The DNA of the CDR3 is TGTGCCAGTAGTCTTCGGATCAGGACAGGGCGGAATCAGCCCCAGCATTTT.

The V call is TRBV6-5, the J call TRBJ2-7; TRBD1 aligns across 10 bases. Germline lookup yields CDR1 MNHEY and CDR2 SVGAGI. CDR3 length: 14 residues. V gave up 7 bases and J gave up 6 bases; unmatched junction bases: 9. The CDR3 region has the DNA TGTGCCAGCACCACGACAGGGGGCGCGGGCGAGCAGTACTTC. Translation: CASTTTGGAGEQYF.

J is TRBJ1-6 and V is TRBV25-1; D is unclear. The CDR3 sequence is 15 residues long. Germline assignment: CDR1 MGHDK and CDR2 SYGVNS. With 4 bases removed from V and 9 bases from J, the gap between germline ends came to 16 bases. CDR3 loop: CASSGPNRGISPLHF. The CDR3 DNA reads as TGTGCCAGCAGTGGCCCTAACCGGGGAATTTCACCCCTCCACTTT.

The chain employs TRBV10-3 and TRBJ1-3, with no clear D. The ends were cut back, 5 bases at V and 4 bases at J, with 12 bases in the middle. The CDR3 is made up of 14 amino acids. Germline V gene lookup returns CDR1 ENHRY and CDR2 SYGVKD. This CDR3 is CAISREESGNTIYF. The CDR3 DNA reads TGTGCCATCAGTCGTGAGGAATCCGGAAACACCATATATTTT.

V usage is TRBV18 and J usage is TRBJ2-1, with 7 bases matching TRBD2. The J segment lost 2 bases and the V segment lost 6 bases, leaving 7 bases of the junction unmatched. Germline loops: CDR1 KGHSH, CDR2 LQKENI. The CDR3 spans 15 residues. The CDR3 DNA reads TGTGCCAGCTCGTCCCAGCGGGAAACCTACAATGAGCAGTTCTTC. The encoded protein is CASSSQRETYNEQFF.

Concerning this clone itself: This sample includes further DNA sequences coding for the same CDR3. The chain links TRBV19 to TRBJ2-5; D is possibly TRBD1 (5 bases). Germline values: CDR1 LNHDA, CDR2 SQIVND (reference sequence). CDR3 size: 14 residues. V was pared by 5 bases and J by 0 bases, with 10 bases between. The CDR3 DNA is TGTGCCAGTAGTCCACAGACAGACCAAGAGACCCAGTACTTC. Protein sequence: CASSPQTDQETQYF.

Written as DNA, the CDR3 is TGTGCCAGTACTCCCAGCCGCCCGGGGGCGCAAACCGGGGAGCTGTTTTTT. Protein sequence: CASTPSRPGAQTGELFF. V is TRBV19 and J is TRBJ2-2; D assignment may be TRBD1 or TRBD2 (6 bases each). Germline CDR1 reads LNHDA; CDR2 reads SQIVND (reference sequence). The CDR3 has 17 amino acids. The V end lost 7 bases, the J end lost 5 bases, and 23 bases lay between the germline ends.